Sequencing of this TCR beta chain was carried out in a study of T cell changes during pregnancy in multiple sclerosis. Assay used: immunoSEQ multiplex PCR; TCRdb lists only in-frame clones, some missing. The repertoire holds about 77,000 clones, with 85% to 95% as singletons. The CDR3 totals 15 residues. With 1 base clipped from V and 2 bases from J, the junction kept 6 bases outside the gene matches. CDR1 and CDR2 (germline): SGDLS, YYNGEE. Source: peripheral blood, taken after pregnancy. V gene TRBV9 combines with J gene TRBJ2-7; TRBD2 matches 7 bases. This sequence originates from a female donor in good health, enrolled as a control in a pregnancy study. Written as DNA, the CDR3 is TGTGCCAGCAGCGTATTTCCGGGACTACCCTACGAGCAGTACTTC. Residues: CASSVFPGLPYEQYF.